One sample yielded the 20 T cell receptor beta chains listed below, sequenced in a study of cytotoxic CD8 clonotypes in ibrutinib-treated CLL. Some clones are missing from TCRdb's copy, which holds only in-frame ones; the method was immunoSEQ multiplex PCR. The sample contains some 130,000 clones, roughly 84% of which appear only once. The sequenced sample was PBMCs, obtained after 24 months of ibrutinib treatment. The source is a human donor with chronic lymphocytic leukemia.

V usage is TRBV6-5 and J usage is TRBJ2-7; D gene ambiguous. Per germline, CDR1 MNHEY and CDR2 SVGAGI. V dropped 4 bases and J dropped 4 bases, with 14 bases sitting between them. The CDR3 extends over 14 amino acids. CDR3 DNA sequence: TGTGCCAGCAGTTCCCAGACGAATCCATACGAGCAGTACTTC. Translating gives CASSSQTNPYEQYF.

V usage is TRBV7-6 and J usage is TRBJ2-5, with a possible D match to TRBD1 (6 bases). There are 14 residues in the CDR3. Deletions cut 0 bases from V and 4 bases from J, with 9 bases between. Germline CDR1 and CDR2: SGHVS and FNYEAQ. CDR3 sequence reads: CASSLAGGPETQYF. DNA for the CDR3: TGTGCCAGCAGCTTAGCAGGGGGACCAGAGACCCAGTACTTC.

The chain uses TRBV5-1 and TRBJ1-3; the D is unclear. The germline V and J ends were trimmed by 5 bases and 0 bases, with 12 bases remaining between them. Per the germline V gene, CDR1 is SGHRS and CDR2 is YFSETQ. CDR3 length: 15 amino acids. CDR3 amino acids: CASRVAANSGNTIYF. CDR3 DNA sequence: TGCGCCAGCAGAGTGGCGGCCAACTCTGGAAACACCATATATTTT.

The chain recombines TRBV2 with TRBJ2-1, with D perhaps matching TRBD1 or TRBD2 (5 bases each). The CDR3 covers 14 residues. Germline V CDR1 and CDR2: SNHLY, FYNNEI. Deletions cut 4 bases from V and 7 bases from J, with 14 bases between. In DNA, the CDR3 is TGTGCCAGCAGTGTGAGAACAGGAGGAAATGAGCAGTTCTTC. It yields the protein CASSVRTGGNEQFF.

The CDR3 DNA reads TGCGCCAGCAGCTCTCAGGGGGCGGAAGTAGCCGGGGAGCTGTTTTTT. Residues: CASSSQGAEVAGELFF. The rearrangement uses TRBV5-1 and TRBJ2-2; TRBD1 matches 8 bases. The length of the CDR3 is 16 residues. Per the germline V gene, CDR1 is SGHRS and CDR2 is YFSETQ. V lost 3 bases, J lost 6 bases, and 10 bases stayed unmatched.

The rearrangement links TRBV2 to TRBJ1-6; 7 positions agree with TRBD1. V gave up 7 bases and J gave up 7 bases; unmatched junction bases: 10. CDR1 is SNHLY and CDR2 is FYNNEI in the germline V gene. This CDR3 contains 15 residues. CDR3 residues: CASTTRDSWNSPLHF. CDR3 bases: TGTGCCAGCACCACCCGGGACAGTTGGAATTCACCCCTCCACTTT.

The J gene is TRBJ2-1, the V gene TRBV7-3; D remains ambiguous. Trimming left V 3 bases short and J 0 bases short, with 3 bases between. Germline loops: CDR1 SGHTA, CDR2 FQGTGA. CDR3 length: 13 residues. The CDR3 region has the DNA TGTGCCAGCAGCTTCACCTCCTACAATGAGCAGTTCTTC. Its translation is CASSFTSYNEQFF.

This chain joins TRBV9 and TRBJ1-2; TRBD1 might be the D (5 bases). The V end was cut by 3 bases, the J end by 4 bases, with 19 bases between. Germline values: CDR1 SGDLS, CDR2 YYNGEE. This CDR3 has 16 residues. CDR3 bases: TGTGCCAGCAGCGCCCTTGGGGCCCCAAGGCCCTATGGCTACACCTTC. Translated, it gives CASSALGAPRPYGYTF.

V and J are TRBV7-6 and TRBJ1-2, with TRBD1 as a possible D gene (6 bases). Trimming shortened V by 5 bases and J by 8 bases, and 18 bases separated the two germline ends. The CDR3 extends over 14 amino acids. Per germline, CDR1 SGHVS and CDR2 FNYEAQ. CDR3 DNA: TGTGCCAGCAGCACTCGAGACAGGCAAAGAGGCTACACCTTC. This translates into CASSTRDRQRGYTF.

In its sample, this clone was seen once. The V call is TRBV7-6, the J call TRBJ2-1, with TRBD1 as a possible D gene (6 bases). The CDR3 is made up of 15 amino acids. The V end lost 5 bases, the J end lost 0 bases, and 11 bases lay between the germline ends. CDR1 SGHVS and CDR2 FNYEAQ come from the germline V gene. CDR3 DNA: TGTGCCAGCAGCCCGGACAGAACCTCCTACAATGAGCAGTTCTTC. Its protein product is CASSPDRTSYNEQFF.

This chain links TRBV7-2 with TRBJ1-4, with a weak D call TRBD1 (5 bases). V lost 5 bases to trimming and J lost 0 bases, with 16 bases between them. The CDR3 contains 17 residues. From germline, CDR1 is SGHTA and CDR2 FQGNSA. The CDR3 coding sequence is TGTGCCAGCAGCCTCCGAGGGGCTCCAGCAACTAATGAAAAACTGTTTTTT. It translates to CASSLRGAPATNEKLFF.

The J gene is TRBJ2-7, the V gene TRBV7-9; D is possibly TRBD1 (5 bases). Trimming took 5 bases from V and 7 from J, leaving 15 bases between them. Looked up from germline, CDR1 is SEHNR and CDR2 is FQNEAQ (reference sequence). This CDR3 spans 13 amino acids. The CDR3 spells CASSPLATVEQYF. DNA of the CDR3: TGTGCCAGCAGCCCCTTGGCGACAGTTGAGCAGTACTTC.

The chain uses TRBV29-1 and TRBJ2-7, with D perhaps assigned TRBD1 or TRBD2 (5 bases each). This CDR3 is 16 amino acids long. Germline CDR1 is SQVTM and CDR2 is ANQGSEA. V was clipped by 4 bases and J by 0 bases, with 19 bases between them. DNA of the CDR3: TGCAGCGTTGCGACAGTGAGGACTCCACACTCCTACGAGCAGTACTTC. It is translated as CSVATVRTPHSYEQYF.

The chain has TRBV5-1 and TRBJ2-1; TRBD2 matches at 10 bases. This CDR3 is built from 16 residues. V shed 0 bases, J shed 6 bases, and the junction held 6 bases outside the gene matches. Germline loops: CDR1 SGHRS, CDR2 YFSETQ. In nucleotides, the CDR3 is TGCGCCAGCAGCTTGGGAGCGGGGGGGCCCGCCAATGAGCAGTTCTTC. This translates into CASSLGAGGPANEQFF.

The genes are TRBV6-5 and TRBJ2-3; 8 bases line up with TRBD1. Losses at the gene ends were 2 bases for V and 2 bases for J; bases not matched to a gene: 3. This CDR3 is built from 15 residues. CDR1 is MNHEY, CDR2 SVGAGI, per germline. CDR3 sequence reads: CASSYAGGNTDTQYF. DNA for the CDR3: TGTGCCAGCAGTTACGCAGGGGGCAACACAGATACGCAGTATTTT.

J is TRBJ2-2 and V is TRBV29-1; unclear D gene. This CDR3 is 12 amino acids long. Trimming pared 6 bases from V and 2 bases from J, leaving 7 bases between. Germline V gene sequence: CDR1 SQVTM, CDR2 ANQGSEA. The CDR3 sequence is CSVGPNTGELFF. The CDR3 DNA sequence: TGCAGCGTCGGGCCAAACACCGGGGAGCTGTTTTTT.

The genes are TRBV7-8 and TRBJ2-7; 8 bases are shared with TRBD1. Germline V gene lookup returns CDR1 SGHVS and CDR2 FQNEAQ. V dropped 4 bases and J dropped 0; count of bases not matched to a gene: 5. The CDR3 totals 15 residues. The CDR3 DNA sequence: TGTGCCAGCAGCTCCCGGACAGGGAGCTCCTACGAGCAGTACTTC. This sequence encodes CASSSRTGSSYEQYF.

The gene calls are TRBV10-1 and TRBJ1-1; D not resolved. The CDR3 is 13 amino acids. Germline V gives CDR1 WNHNN, CDR2 SYGVQD (reference sequence). V was clipped by 2 bases and J by 0 bases, with 4 bases between them. The CDR3 nucleotides are TGCGCCAGCAGTGAGCAGGTGAACACTGAAGCTTTCTTT. Protein product: CASSEQVNTEAFF.

The count of this clone is one. This chain connects TRBV6-5 to TRBJ2-7; D is tentatively TRBD1 or TRBD2 (5 bases each). The CDR3 has 14 residues. CDR1 and CDR2 (germline): MNHEY, SVGAGI. Trimming removed 7 bases from V and 2 bases from J, with 15 bases in between. CDR3 protein: CASKGPTFPYEQYF. The DNA for the CDR3 is TGTGCCAGCAAGGGACCTACCTTCCCCTACGAGCAGTACTTC.

V usage is TRBV4-3 and J usage is TRBJ2-7; no firm D call. Trimming shortened V by 1 base and J by 5 bases, and 15 bases separated the two germline ends. CDR1 is LGHNA, CDR2 YSLEER, per germline. The CDR3 is 15 amino acids. The CDR3 sequence is CASSQGPGRDNEQYF. DNA for the CDR3: TGCGCCAGCAGCCAAGGTCCCGGACGAGACAACGAGCAGTACTTC.